The text below deals with one T cell receptor beta chain. The sample comes from a study of blood T cell repertoires in COVID-19. Background on the study: Specimens from acute and convalescent COVID-19 originated in the United States, Italy and Spain. PBMCs, B-cell-depleted T cells, or T cells were the source of the cDNA or gDNA that made up the material.

There are 17 residues in the CDR3. Trimming removed 0 bases at V and 8 bases at J, with 22 bases between. Germline V lookup: CDR1 KGHSH, CDR2 LQKENI. Sequencing used immunoSEQ multiplex PCR; TCRdb keeps in-frame clones, though not all of them. The sample contains 40,000 to 50,000 clones, about 89% of which appear only once. The V gene is TRBV18, the J gene TRBJ1-2; D is unclear. Sequencing was done on a sample of peripheral blood. The TCR was taken from a human donor in a cohort sampled during active COVID-19. CDR3 bases: TGTGCCAGCTCACCACCGAGGGTCGACTTCGCCAAGAGGGGCTACACCTTC. Amino acids: CASSPPRVDFAKRGYTF.